Here is one T cell receptor (beta chain) with its context. The sample originates from a study of T cell changes during pregnancy in multiple sclerosis. This CDR3 has 16 amino acids. V lost 6 bases, J lost 0 bases, and 11 bases stayed unmatched. Looked up from germline, CDR1 is MNHEY and CDR2 is SMNVEV (reference sequence). Using immunoSEQ multiplex PCR, the repertoire was profiled, and TCRdb retains in-frame clones only, with some absent. This sample has approximately 100,000 clones, with 90% to 95% found just once. The V gene is TRBV27, the J gene TRBJ2-7, with 7 nucleotides matching TRBD1. The sequence was obtained from a female donor with multiple sclerosis, enrolled in a pregnancy study. The specimen comprised peripheral blood, sampled in the third trimester of pregnancy. The CDR3 region has the DNA TGTGCCAGCAGGGACAAGACAGGGATAGGCTCCTACGAGCAGTACTTC. As protein: CASRDKTGIGSYEQYF.